The present entry profiles one TCR beta chain with its context. Its binding antigen is unknown. No much larger clone exists at a distance of one base, and base qualities are not known. Libraries were constructed by 5' RACE. The sequencing machine was an Illumina HiSeq 2500. A second PCR of about 6 to 12 cycles was run with a J-beta primer mix and a sample-barcoded 5' primer. A template-switch 5' adaptor carrying 12 random nucleotides introduced a unique molecular identifier onto each TCR beta cDNA molecule. Each sample yielded at least 2.5 million CDR3-containing paired-end reads. First-strand cDNA was synthesized from all RNA with the Mint cDNA synthesis kit, primed by a TRBC-specific oligonucleotide. Following uracil-DNA glycosylase treatment, a first 18-cycle PCR with universal primers M1SS and BC2_uni_R was performed on all cDNA. The authors' analysis ran thus. For normalization, 1 million high-quality reads were randomly selected from each sample, with every read carrying a distinct molecular identifier. Reads sharing molecular identifiers were discarded rather than binned into consensus sequences. MiTCR, run with a Q25 quality threshold and the strictest error-elimination algorithm, handled CDR3 identification, clonotype clustering and error correction. A nonparametric unseen species model using Euler transformation provided a lower-bound estimate of total TCR beta diversity. TCRdb applied fastp at Q25 and MiXCR to the public reads, then kept only in-frame beta chains. Every entry covers one CDR3 protein and lists the most common genes and DNA from its rows. These V and J calls rely on TCRdb rather than the paper's analysis. This sample comprises 1.2 million to 1.5 million distinct CDR3 sequences, approximately 59% of them detected only once. The ten top clones hold about 6.7% of the sample.

This sample is drawn from a study of blood T cells in healthy people across ages (dated by TCRdb to between 2015 and 2016). Regarding the research as a whole: In model experiments, template switching captured roughly one uniquely barcoded TCR beta cDNA molecule for every two T cells. For two donors (one aged 18 to 29 and one aged 80 or older), the study analyzed two additional independent replicas of 1 million unique cDNA reads from the same blood draw. Using deep sequencing normalized with unique cDNA molecular identifiers, the study measured how TCR beta repertoire diversity changes with age. To avoid experimental bias, donors of different ages were distributed randomly across sequencing lanes. The donors were divided into four age groups: young (average about 15 years), middle-aged (about 40), aged (about 61) and long-lived (roughly 82).

Study-wide findings and limitations: The percentage of naive T cells measured by flow cytometry correlated strongly with observed TCR beta diversity. Observed TCR beta diversity per million T cells fell roughly linearly with age, and a significant reduction was already apparent by age around 40. Compared with the aged group, the long-lived group had more naive CD4+ T cells, fewer expanded clones and increased TCR diversity, suggesting age selection. Because donor CMV infection status was unknown, age-related changes in expanded clonotypes were potentially confounded. Estimates of total diversity based on one million sequenced T cells were considered lower bounds and underestimates. Bulk unsorted PBMC profiling prevented conclusive comparison of naive and antigen-experienced compartments.

The donors were around 39 Caucasian individuals from Russia, aged roughly 6 to 100 years, who were systemically healthy. Each donor gave about 9.2 milliliters of peripheral blood, drawn into EDTA-treated Vacutainer tubes. Ficoll-Paque density-gradient centrifugation was used to isolate PBMCs, with at least 6.5 million per sample. Trizol reagent was used to extract total RNA from the PBMCs, yielding at least 6 micrograms per sample. Naive CD45RAhigh/CD27high T cell percentages were measured by flow cytometry on a PBMC aliquot from every donor. The CDR3 goes from the cysteine to the phenylalanine over 15 residues. Here the CDR3 DNA is all that survives: 45 bases in frame from base 1. Via the germline V gene, CDR1 is MNHEY and CDR2 SVGEGT. The V and J ends are trimmed by 2 bases and 1 base, leaving 11 bases between them.

The sequenced sample was blood. The chain was built from TRBV6-2 or TRBV6-3 and TRBJ2-5, with the D assignment possibly TRBD1 or TRBD2, given 5 matching bases for each. The TCR originated in a man in his late teens or twenties in good health. Here is the DNA: TGTGCCAGCAGTTACGGGGACCGACTCCAAGAGACCCAGTACTTC. The translation is CASSYGDRLQETQYF.